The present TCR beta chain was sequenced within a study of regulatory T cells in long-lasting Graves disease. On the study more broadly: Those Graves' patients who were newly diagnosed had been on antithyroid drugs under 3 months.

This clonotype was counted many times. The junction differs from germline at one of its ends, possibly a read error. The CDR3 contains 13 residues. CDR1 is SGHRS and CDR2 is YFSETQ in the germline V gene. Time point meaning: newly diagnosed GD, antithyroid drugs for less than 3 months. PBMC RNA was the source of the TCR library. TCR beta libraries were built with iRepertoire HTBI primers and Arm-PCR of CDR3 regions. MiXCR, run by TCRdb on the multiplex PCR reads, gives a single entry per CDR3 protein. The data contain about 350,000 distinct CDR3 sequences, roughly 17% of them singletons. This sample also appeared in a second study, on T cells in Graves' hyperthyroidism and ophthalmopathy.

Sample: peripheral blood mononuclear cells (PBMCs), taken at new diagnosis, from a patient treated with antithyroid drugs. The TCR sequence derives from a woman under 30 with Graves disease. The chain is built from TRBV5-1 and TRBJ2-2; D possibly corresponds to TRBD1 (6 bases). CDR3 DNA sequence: TGTGCCAGCAGTTCCCAGGGGACCGGGGAGCTGTTTTTT. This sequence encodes CASSSQGTGELFF.